One sample yielded the 15 T cell receptor beta chains listed below, sequenced in a study of T cells of healthy individuals. One entry per CDR3 protein results from TCRdb running MiXCR on the 5' RACE reads. The sample holds around 100,000 distinct CDR3 sequences, 15% to 20% seen once. These receptors were collected from a human donor in good health.

To note about this clonotype: A much more abundant neighbour one base away suggests this may be a read error. J is TRBJ1-5 and V is TRBV20-1; D not certain. Germline V lookup: CDR1 DFQATT, CDR2 SNEGSKA (reference sequence). This CDR3 is 16 amino acids long. V lost 3 bases to trimming and J lost 4 bases, with 19 bases between them. The CDR3 coding sequence is TGCAGTGCTAGTAAGGTGGCAGGTGAAAAGAATCAGCCCCAGCATTTT. This sequence encodes CSASKVAGEKNQPQHF.

This clonotype was observed at least ten times. The chain carries TRBV29-1 and TRBJ2-1; D gene ambiguous. Between the trimmed V and J ends, which lost 4 bases and 7 bases, there was a span of 5 bases. CDR1 and CDR2 from the germline V gene are SQVTM and ANQGSEA. CDR3 length: 10 residues. CDR3 in DNA: TGCAGCGTTGGGCGGAATGAGCAGTTCTTC. This codes for CSVGRNEQFF.

The chain links TRBV7-2 to TRBJ2-1; 11 positions match TRBD2. CDR3 length equals 15 residues. V trimming: 4 bases; J trimming: 9 bases; junction bases outside the gene matches: 8. CDR1 is SGHTA, CDR2 FQGNSA, per germline. The CDR3 sequence is CASSSWASGRTEQFF. The DNA of the CDR3 is TGTGCCAGCAGCTCATGGGCTAGCGGGAGGACTGAGCAGTTCTTC.

This clonotype was recorded a few times. V and J are TRBV9 and TRBJ2-1; 11 bases match TRBD2. Germline loops: CDR1 SGDLS, CDR2 YYNGEE. The CDR3 totals 15 residues. V lost 3 bases and J lost 8; bases outside the gene matches: 7. The CDR3 bases are TGTGCCAGCAGCGCGAAACTAGCGGGAGTCGATGAGCAGTTCTTC. This translates into CASSAKLAGVDEQFF.

This clonotype was recorded a few times. The genes are TRBV7-8 and TRBJ2-3; a weak D match, TRBD2 (5 bases). Trimming cost V 5 bases and J 3 bases, with 15 bases left between them. Germline assignment: CDR1 SGHVS and CDR2 FQNEAQ. The CDR3 runs to 15 residues. CDR3 loop: CASSPRLIATDTQYF. Written as DNA, the CDR3 is TGTGCCAGCAGCCCGCGTTTGATAGCGACAGATACGCAGTATTTT.

This clonotype was seen only a few times. The chain has TRBV3-1 and TRBJ2-5; possibly TRBD1 or TRBD2 for D (5 bases each). The CDR3 covers 14 residues. The V end lost 4 bases, the J end lost 5 bases, and 14 bases lay between the germline ends. Germline lookup yields CDR1 LGHDT and CDR2 YNNKEL (reference sequence). The CDR3 nucleotides are TGTGCCAGCAGCCCCCCTCGAGGGGTTGAGACCCAGTACTTC. As protein: CASSPPRGVETQYF.

This clonotype has just a few counts. The chain links TRBV4-2 to TRBJ1-1, with 7 bases fitting TRBD1. CDR3 length: 15 residues. V shed 0 bases and J 5 bases; nucleotides not matched to a gene: 6. Germline V gene lookup returns CDR1 LGHNA and CDR2 YNFKEQ. This chain's CDR3 is CASSQEPRGRTEAFF. In DNA, the CDR3 is TGTGCCAGCAGCCAAGAACCCAGGGGGAGAACTGAAGCTTTCTTT.

This sequence joins TRBV4-2 and TRBJ2-7, with D possibly TRBD2 on 5 matching bases. V was cut by 5 bases and J by 3 bases, with 14 bases left in between. Per the germline V gene, CDR1 is LGHNA and CDR2 is YNFKEQ. The CDR3 is 14 residues long. CDR3 DNA: TGTGCCAGCAGCTACTCCGGACTTAACTACGAGCAGTACTTC. This sequence encodes CASSYSGLNYEQYF.

The chain has TRBV5-1 and TRBJ2-7; tentative D call: TRBD1 (6 bases). V lost 0 bases, J lost 2 bases, and 12 bases lay in between. The CDR3 loop spans 15 amino acids. Per the germline V gene, CDR1 is SGHRS and CDR2 is YFSETQ. The CDR3 loop reads CASSLGSGQPYEQYF. CDR3 nucleotide sequence: TGCGCCAGCAGCTTGGGTTCTGGACAGCCCTACGAGCAGTACTTC. Filled out from reference TRBV5-1 and TRBJ2-7, the complete variable domain reads KAGVTQTPRYLIKTRGQQVTLSCSPISGHRSVSWYQQTPGQGLQFLFEYFSETQRNKGNFPGRFSGRQFSNSRSEMNVSTLELGDSALYLCASSLGSGQPYEQYFGPGTRLTVT.

The chain uses TRBV6-4 and TRBJ1-1, with no clear D. Trimming took off 4 bases at V and 4 bases at J, with 16 bases between the two ends. The CDR3 is 15 amino acids. From germline, CDR1 is MRHNA and CDR2 SNTAGT. This CDR3 reads CASSVAPGPGTEAFF. The DNA of the CDR3 is TGTGCCAGCAGTGTCGCTCCGGGCCCGGGCACTGAAGCTTTCTTT.

This chain uses TRBV20-1 with TRBJ2-5; 7 nucleotides agree with TRBD1. From germline, CDR1 is DFQATT and CDR2 SNEGSKA (reference sequence). There are 16 residues in the CDR3. Losses at the gene ends were 6 bases for V and 5 bases for J; bases not matched to a gene: 18. As DNA, the CDR3 is TGCAGTGCGGGTAGCCTCTTCGACAGGGCAGGCGAGACCCAGTACTTC. As protein: CSAGSLFDRAGETQYF.

This clonotype showed up just a few times. The rearrangement links TRBV2 to TRBJ1-1; 8 bases are shared with TRBD1. CDR1 SNHLY and CDR2 FYNNEI come from the germline V gene. J was trimmed by 5 bases and V by 6 bases; bases with no gene match: 8. This CDR3 has 14 amino acids. CDR3 DNA sequence: TGTGCCAGCAGAGCCTGGACAGGGATGACTGAAGCTTTCTTT. Protein: CASRAWTGMTEAFF. Complete variable domain (other parts from reference TRBV2 and TRBJ1-1): EPEVTQTPSHQVTQMGQEVILRCVPISNHLYFYWYRQILGQKVEFLVSFYNNEISEKSEIFDDQFSVERPDGSNFTLKIRSTKLEDSAMYFCASRAWTGMTEAFFGQGTRLTVV.

This clonotype was seen a handful of times. This rearrangement joins TRBV11-1 to TRBJ2-5; the D call may be TRBD1 or TRBD2 (5 bases each). Germline V gene data show CDR1 as SGHAT and CDR2 as FQDESV (reference sequence). CDR3 size: 17 residues. The germline V and J ends were trimmed by 2 bases and 2 bases, with 18 bases remaining between them. The CDR3 here is CASSLWANRPGQETQYF. The DNA of the CDR3 is TGTGCCAGCAGCTTATGGGCGAACAGGCCGGGGCAAGAGACCCAGTACTTC. The whole variable domain, filled in from reference TRBV11-1 and TRBJ2-5, reads EAEVAQSPRYKITEKSQAVAFWCDPISGHATLYWYRQILGQGPELLVQFQDESVVDDSQLPKDRFSAERLKGVDSTLKIQPAELGDSAMYLCASSLWANRPGQETQYFGPGTRLLVL.

The V call is TRBV10-2, the J call TRBJ2-7; TRBD2 agrees at 12 bases. Germline trimming cut 8 bases from V and 0 bases from J; bases unmatched to any gene: 5. The length of the CDR3 is 15 residues. Germline V gene sequence: CDR1 WSHSY, CDR2 SAAADI. CDR3 sequence reads: CASLRTSGNSYEQYF. The CDR3 bases are TGCGCCAGCTTACGGACTAGCGGGAACTCCTACGAGCAGTACTTC.

The genes are TRBV2 and TRBJ1-1; 7 positions agree with TRBD1. The germline gives CDR1 SNHLY, CDR2 FYNNEI. V dropped 3 bases and J dropped 1; count of bases not matched to a gene: 2. The CDR3 spans 14 residues. CDR3 nucleotides: TGTGCCAGCAGTGATGACAGGGCGAACACTGAAGCTTTCTTT. This gives the protein CASSDDRANTEAFF.